Presented here are 24 T cell receptor beta chains from one specimen sequenced in a study of CD8 T cells in ankylosing spondylitis. TCRdb re-called the 5' RACE reads with MiXCR, one entry per CDR3 protein. The top ten hold around 12% of the sample, which has hundreds of thousands of distinct CDR3 sequences, 20% seen once. The material sequenced was blood, either unsorted or a sorted T cell fraction (not recorded which). The receptor set was obtained from a male donor with ankylosing spondylitis or in good health (not recorded which).

The chain combines TRBV12-3 or TRBV12-4 with TRBJ2-7, with 7 bases that match TRBD1. The ends lost 6 bases at V and 3 bases at J; junction bases unmatched: 11. The length of the CDR3 is 15 residues. This chain's CDR3 is CASRPTGSRGYEQYF. CDR3 DNA: TGTGCCAGCAGACCGACAGGGAGTCGAGGCTACGAGCAGTACTTC.

The chain uses TRBV2 and TRBJ2-3; D remains unclear. The CDR3 has 13 amino acids. Trimming removed 2 bases from V and 4 bases from J, with 7 bases in between. The germline CDR1 and CDR2 sequences are SNHLY and FYNNEI. The CDR3 reads CASSEPIPDTQYF. CDR3 nucleotide sequence: TGTGCCAGCAGTGAACCTATCCCAGATACGCAGTATTTT.

The chain joins TRBV9 to TRBJ2-2, with D tentatively TRBD1 (6 bases). V lost 4 bases, J lost 6 bases, and 22 bases lay in between. Per germline, CDR1 SGDLS and CDR2 YYNGEE. The CDR3 is 17 residues long. CDR3 in DNA: TGTGCCAGCAGCATACAGGGTCCCTCGGTCCCCGCCGGGGAGCTGTTTTTT. Its protein product is CASSIQGPSVPAGELFF.

The chain employs TRBV29-1 and TRBJ1-1; D gene uncertain. CDR1 and CDR2 from the germline V gene are SQVTM and ANQGSEA. CDR3 length equals 13 residues. Trimming pared 0 bases from V and 6 bases from J, leaving 11 bases between. CDR3 DNA: TGCAGCGTTGAAGATCCAAACCGACCTGAAGCTTTCTTT. It codes for CSVEDPNRPEAFF.

This clonotype was counted a few times. This sequence joins TRBV12-3 or TRBV12-4 and TRBJ2-3, with 8 positions matching TRBD2. J was trimmed by 0 bases and V by 7 bases; bases with no gene match: 9. The length of the CDR3 is 16 residues. In DNA, the CDR3 is TGTGCCAGCACCCCCCCTTTAGCGGGGAGCACAGATACGCAGTATTTT. It translates to CASTPPLAGSTDTQYF.

This chain connects TRBV4-1 to TRBJ2-3; 8 nucleotides align to TRBD2. This CDR3 is built from 15 residues. Germline V gene data show CDR1 as MGHRA and CDR2 as YSYEKL. The V gene end was trimmed by 1 base and the J gene end by 12 bases; junction bases not matched to a gene: 12. The CDR3 nucleotides read TGCGCCAGCAGCCAAGGGCAAAACGCGGGGGGCCCCCAGTATTTT. Amino acids: CASSQGQNAGGPQYF.

This clonotype has a handful of counts. The CDR3 loop reads CSARDSRGYNEQFF. In DNA, the CDR3 is TGCAGTGCTAGAGACTCCCGGGGCTACAATGAGCAGTTCTTC. This chain joins TRBV20-1 and TRBJ2-1; a possible D gene is TRBD2 (5 bases). The CDR3 has 14 amino acids. Germline V lookup: CDR1 DFQATT, CDR2 SNEGSKA (reference sequence). Deletions cut 0 bases from V and 3 bases from J, with 9 bases between.

The chain combines TRBV3-1 with TRBJ2-5; D gene uncertain. This CDR3 spans 13 amino acids. From germline, CDR1 is LGHDT and CDR2 YNNKEL (reference sequence). V was trimmed by 2 bases and J by 2 bases, leaving 6 bases between them. Written as DNA, the CDR3 is TGTGCCAGCAGCCAACGCTTACAAGAGACCCAGTACTTC. Amino acids: CASSQRLQETQYF.

The rearrangement joins TRBV2 to TRBJ2-5; D uncertain. Trimming left V 9 bases short and J 2 bases short, with 10 bases between. This CDR3 spans 12 amino acids. Germline V gives CDR1 SNHLY, CDR2 FYNNEI. The CDR3 nucleotides are TGTGCCAGTTGCATGGAACAAGAGACCCAGTACTTC. It translates to CASCMEQETQYF.

The rearrangement links TRBV20-1 to TRBJ2-5; no definite D call. The V gene's germline CDR1 is DFQATT and CDR2 SNEGSKA (reference sequence). V lost 5 bases to trimming and J lost 5 bases, with 27 bases between them. The CDR3 covers 17 residues. CDR3 sequence: CSAFPIAEGNKAETQYF. The CDR3 nucleotides read TGCAGTGCTTTCCCAATCGCGGAAGGTAATAAGGCGGAGACCCAGTACTTC.

In this sample, this clonotype turned up a few times. The V and J genes are TRBV4-1 and TRBJ2-3; D is undetermined. Germline CDR1 reads MGHRA; CDR2 reads YSYEKL. The CDR3 covers 14 residues. V lost 3 bases, J lost 3 bases, and 10 bases lay in between. CDR3 sequence (DNA): TGCGCCAGCAGCCACGATGCTAGAACAGATACGCAGTATTTT. This translates into CASSHDARTDTQYF.

This clonotype showed up just a few times. The chain couples TRBV29-1 to TRBJ2-2, with D perhaps TRBD1 (6 bases). The CDR3 consists of 14 residues. The V gene lost 3 bases and the J gene lost 0 bases, with 8 bases spanning the gap. Looked up from germline, CDR1 is SQVTM and CDR2 is ANQGSEA. For the CDR3, the DNA is TGCAGCGTTGAGGGACAAACGAACACCGGGGAGCTGTTTTTT. This translates into CSVEGQTNTGELFF.

This clonotype came up a few times. The CDR3 here is CASSQDVGRGTDTQYF. The CDR3 DNA follows: TGTGCCAGCAGCCAAGATGTGGGTCGCGGGACAGATACGCAGTATTTT. The chain couples TRBV3-1 to TRBJ2-3, with a possible D match to TRBD2 (5 bases). The germline V gene has CDR1 LGHDT and CDR2 YNNKEL (reference sequence). This CDR3 has 16 amino acids. V lost 0 bases and J lost 3, with 13 bases in between.

This rearrangement joins TRBV5-6 to TRBJ2-3, with D uncertain. This CDR3 has 13 amino acids. The germline V and J ends were trimmed by 0 bases and 5 bases, with 7 bases remaining between them. CDR1 and CDR2 from the germline V gene are SGHDT and YYEEEE. The CDR3 here is CASSLGWGDTQYF. The CDR3 coding sequence is TGTGCCAGCAGCTTGGGTTGGGGAGATACGCAGTATTTT.

In nucleotides, the CDR3 is TGTGCCAGCAGCGTACGGACAGGGGGCGACACAGATACGCAGTATTTT. Protein sequence: CASSVRTGGDTDTQYF. This sequence joins TRBV5-5 and TRBJ2-3, with TRBD1 matching over 11 bases. Germline assignment: CDR1 SGHKS and CDR2 YYEKEE (reference sequence). The trim removed 4 bases at V and 2 bases at J, leaving 6 bases unmatched. The CDR3 has 16 amino acids. The complete variable domain, with remaining parts taken from reference TRBV5-5 and TRBJ2-3, reads DAGVTQSPTHLIKTRGQQVTLRCSPISGHKSVSWYQQVLGQGPQFIFQYYEKEERGRGNFPDRFSARQFPNYSSELNVNALLLGDSALYLCASSVRTGGDTDTQYFGPGTRLTVL.

This clonotype was counted between two and nine times. V and J are TRBV20-1 and TRBJ2-3; maybe TRBD2 (6 bases). V lost 5 bases, J lost 2 bases, and 11 bases lay in between. CDR1 DFQATT and CDR2 SNEGSKA come from the germline V gene (reference sequence). The CDR3 length is 13 residues. The CDR3 nucleotides are TGCAGTGCTGGCGGGGTCAACACAGATACGCAGTATTTT. It translates to CSAGGVNTDTQYF.

In DNA, the CDR3 is TGTGCCAGCAGTTTAGCCTCGGGAGGGGTGAACACTGAAGCTTTCTTT. Its protein is CASSLASGGVNTEAFF. The rearrangement joins TRBV28 to TRBJ1-1, with TRBD1 as a possible D gene (5 bases). The germline CDR1 and CDR2 sequences are MDHEN and SYDVKM. This CDR3 region has 16 residues. V lost 2 bases to trimming and J lost 0 bases, with 13 bases between them.

This clonotype was seen more than once but under ten times. The chain has TRBV7-9 and TRBJ2-3, with no clear D. The CDR3 loop spans 15 amino acids. Between the trimmed V and J ends, which lost 2 bases and 4 bases, there was a span of 13 bases. Germline V gene data show CDR1 as SEHNR and CDR2 as FQNEAQ (reference sequence). CDR3 in DNA: TGTGCCAGCAGCTTACTGGATCCCGGCGCAGATACGCAGTATTTT. It encodes CASSLLDPGADTQYF.

J is TRBJ2-1 and V is TRBV7-8; possible D gene TRBD2, 5 bases. Germline CDR1 and CDR2: SGHVS and FQNEAQ. Trimming stripped 4 bases from V and 10 bases from J, with 14 bases between. The CDR3 spans 13 residues. The CDR3: CASSSGKTIEQFF. The CDR3 coding sequence is TGTGCCAGCAGCTCGGGAAAAACCATAGAGCAGTTCTTC.

V usage is TRBV5-1 and J usage is TRBJ2-2, with D tentatively TRBD1 or TRBD2 (5 bases each). The germline V gene encodes CDR1 SGHRS and CDR2 YFSETQ. Trimming left V 0 bases short and J 4 bases short, with 10 bases between. The CDR3 sequence is 15 residues long. The DNA of the CDR3 is TGCGCCAGCAGCTTGGGTCTTGGGGGCACCGGGGAGCTGTTTTTT. Translating it yields CASSLGLGGTGELFF.

This clonotype was counted a few times. CDR3 in amino acids: CASVPRSYNEQFF. In DNA form, the CDR3 reads TGTGCCAGCGTCCCCAGGTCCTACAATGAGCAGTTCTTC. V gene TRBV28 combines with J gene TRBJ2-1, with no clear D. Germline V gives CDR1 MDHEN, CDR2 SYDVKM. This CDR3 is 13 amino acids long. Trimming took 8 bases from V and 1 from J, leaving 9 bases between them. The whole variable domain, remainder taken from reference TRBV28 and TRBJ2-1, is DVKVTQSSRYLVKRTGEKVFLECVQDMDHENMFWYRQDPGLGLRLIYFSYDVKMKEKGDIPEGYSVSREKKERFSLILESASTNQTSMYLCASVPRSYNEQFFGPGTRLTVL.

The V and J genes are TRBV12-3 or TRBV12-4 and TRBJ2-7; D remains unclear. The CDR3 is 12 residues long. V was clipped by 3 bases and J by 6 bases, with 9 bases between them. CDR3 region: CASSFPTGEQYF. CDR3 in DNA: TGTGCCAGCAGTTTCCCGACCGGCGAGCAGTACTTC.

This clonotype occurred a few times. The rearrangement links TRBV6-5 to TRBJ2-5, with TRBD2 matching over 10 bases. This CDR3 is 16 amino acids long. Unmatched junction bases numbered 8, after V lost 2 bases and J lost 5 bases. Germline CDR1 MNHEY, CDR2 SVGAGI. The DNA for the CDR3 is TGTGCCAGCAGTTACCGAGCGGGGGGGACCCGTGAGACCCAGTACTTC. This encodes CASSYRAGGTRETQYF.

The table lists this clonotype with a few counts. One junction end disagrees with the germline gene, perhaps due to a read error. This chain uses TRBV11-2 with TRBJ2-2; no clear D. This CDR3 region has 13 residues. CDR1 is SGHAT, CDR2 FQNNGV, per germline. The CDR3 DNA sequence: TGTGCCAGCAGCCTAGACACCACCGGGGAGCTGTTTTTT. Its protein product is CASSLDTTGELFF.